This T cell receptor beta chain was documented in a study of cytomegalovirus exposure and HLA in healthy donors. Study-level points and caveats: According to the study, roughly 180 TCR beta chains were cytomegalovirus-associated.

For this clone: Its antigen is as yet unknown.

Deletions cut 7 bases from V and 4 bases from J, with 13 bases between. CDR1 is SNHLY, CDR2 FYNNEI, per germline. The CDR3 covers 13 residues. Here immunoSEQ multiplex PCR was the method, and the copy in TCRdb shows in-frame clones only, minus some. The repertoire has about 150,000 clones, 86% of them found once; the top ten carry less than 2.5%. This chain connects TRBV2 to TRBJ1-2; D is possibly TRBD1 (5 bases). The sequence was collected from a human donor in good health. Sequencing was performed on PBMCs. The CDR3 DNA sequence: TGTGCCAGCACGCGGGGCGGCGTCTATGGCTACACCTTC. Its protein product is CASTRGGVYGYTF.